This TCR beta chain was found in a study of PD-1 blockade in classical Hodgkin lymphoma. Turning to the study itself: Patients in the cohort were put on intravenous nivolumab, 3 mg/kg every 2 weeks.

For this clone: No antigen is known for it.

There was relapse after autologous stem cell transplantation in every patient, and there was variation in brentuximab vedotin exposure. Study-wide results and limits: Newly diagnosed patients reportedly had lower baseline TCR diversity than healthy donors. Patients excluded were those beginning nivolumab under 1 year after ASCT.

Germline V gene sequence: CDR1 MDHEN, CDR2 SYDVKM. The CDR3 contains 15 residues. Trimming took off 3 bases at V and 4 bases at J, with 14 bases between the two ends. Repertoires were generated with immunoSEQ multiplex PCR, while TCRdb's copy carries only in-frame clones and drops some. The sample has around 26,000 clones; roughly 78% are singletons. The input for sequencing was peripheral blood mononuclear cells (PBMCs), taken before the second cycle of nivolumab. The chain combines TRBV28 with TRBJ2-3; the D gene is possibly TRBD1 (6 bases). This TCR was sampled from a human donor with classical Hodgkin lymphoma. CDR3 protein: CASSFRDRSPDTQYF. The CDR3 bases are TGTGCCAGCAGTTTCCGAGACAGGTCCCCAGATACGCAGTATTTT.